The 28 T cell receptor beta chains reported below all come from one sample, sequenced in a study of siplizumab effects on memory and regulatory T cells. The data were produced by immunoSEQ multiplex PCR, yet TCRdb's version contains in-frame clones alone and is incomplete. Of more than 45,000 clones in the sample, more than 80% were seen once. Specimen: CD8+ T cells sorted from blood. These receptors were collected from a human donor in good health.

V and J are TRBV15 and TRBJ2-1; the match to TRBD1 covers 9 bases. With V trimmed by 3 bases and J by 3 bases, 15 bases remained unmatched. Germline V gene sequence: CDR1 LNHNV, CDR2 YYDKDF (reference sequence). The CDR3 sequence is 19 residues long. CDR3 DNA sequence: TGTGCCACCAGCAGTGAGCCGGGACAGGGCAACAGAATCTACAATGAGCAGTTCTTC. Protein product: CATSSEPGQGNRIYNEQFF.

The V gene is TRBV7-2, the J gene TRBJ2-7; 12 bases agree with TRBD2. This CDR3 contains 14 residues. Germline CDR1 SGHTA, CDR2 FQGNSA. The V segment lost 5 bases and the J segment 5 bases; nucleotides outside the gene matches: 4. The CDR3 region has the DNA TGTGCCAGCAGCCGGACTAGCGGGAACAACGAGCAGTACTTC. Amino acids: CASSRTSGNNEQYF. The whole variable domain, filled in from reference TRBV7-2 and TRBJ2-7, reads GAGVSQSPSNKVTEKGKDVELRCDPISGHTALYWYRQSLGQGLEFLIYFQGNSAPDKSGLPSDRFSAERTGGSVSTLTIQRTQQEDSAVYLCASSRTSGNNEQYFGPGTRLTVT.

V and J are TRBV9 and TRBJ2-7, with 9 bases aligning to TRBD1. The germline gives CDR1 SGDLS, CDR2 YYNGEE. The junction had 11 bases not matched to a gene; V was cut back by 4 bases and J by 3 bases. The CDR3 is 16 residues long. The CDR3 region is CASSPSTGTGHYEQYF. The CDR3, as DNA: TGTGCCAGCAGCCCCTCCACCGGGACAGGGCACTACGAGCAGTACTTC.

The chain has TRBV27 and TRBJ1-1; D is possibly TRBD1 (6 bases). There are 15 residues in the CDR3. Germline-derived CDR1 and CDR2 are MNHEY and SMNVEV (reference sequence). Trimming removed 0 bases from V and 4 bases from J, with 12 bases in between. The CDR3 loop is CASSLSGRGGTEAFF. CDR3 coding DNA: TGTGCCAGCAGTTTATCAGGGAGGGGGGGCACTGAAGCTTTCTTT.

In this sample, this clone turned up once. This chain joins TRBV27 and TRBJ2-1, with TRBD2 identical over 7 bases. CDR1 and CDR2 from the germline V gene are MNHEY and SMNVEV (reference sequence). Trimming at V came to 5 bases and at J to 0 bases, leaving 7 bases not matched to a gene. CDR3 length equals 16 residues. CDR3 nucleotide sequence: TGTGCCAGCAGTGGACCTAGCGGAACCTCCTACAATGAGCAGTTCTTC. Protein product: CASSGPSGTSYNEQFF.

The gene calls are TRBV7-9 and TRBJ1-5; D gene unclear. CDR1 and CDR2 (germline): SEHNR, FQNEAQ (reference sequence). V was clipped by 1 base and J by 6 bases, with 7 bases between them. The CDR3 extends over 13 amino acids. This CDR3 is CASSLGAIQPQHF. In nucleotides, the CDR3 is TGTGCCAGCAGCTTAGGAGCTATTCAGCCCCAGCATTTT.

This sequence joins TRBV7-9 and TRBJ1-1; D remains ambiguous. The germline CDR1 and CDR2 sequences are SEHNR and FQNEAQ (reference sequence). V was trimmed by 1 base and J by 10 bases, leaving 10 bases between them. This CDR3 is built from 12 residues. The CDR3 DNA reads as TGTGCCAGCAGCTTAGGCCCCGAAGGAGCTTTCTTT. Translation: CASSLGPEGAFF.

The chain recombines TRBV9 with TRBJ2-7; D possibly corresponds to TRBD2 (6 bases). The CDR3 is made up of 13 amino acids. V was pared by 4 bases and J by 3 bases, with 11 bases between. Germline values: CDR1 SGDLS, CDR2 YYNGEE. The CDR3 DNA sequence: TGTGCCAGCAGCCCCCGCGGGGACTACGAGCAGTACTTC. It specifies CASSPRGDYEQYF.

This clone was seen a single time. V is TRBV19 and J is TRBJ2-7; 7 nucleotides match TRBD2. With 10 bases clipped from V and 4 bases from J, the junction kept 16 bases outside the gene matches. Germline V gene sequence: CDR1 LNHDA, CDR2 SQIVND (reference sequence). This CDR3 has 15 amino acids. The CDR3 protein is CATSPGGGRAYEQYF. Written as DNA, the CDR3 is TGTGCCACCTCACCTGGCGGGGGAAGGGCGTACGAGCAGTACTTC.

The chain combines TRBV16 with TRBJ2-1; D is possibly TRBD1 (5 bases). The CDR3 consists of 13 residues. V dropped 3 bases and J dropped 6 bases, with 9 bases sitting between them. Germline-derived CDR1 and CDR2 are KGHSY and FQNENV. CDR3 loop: CASSHKTVNEQFF. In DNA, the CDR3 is TGTGCCAGCAGCCATAAGACAGTCAATGAGCAGTTCTTC.

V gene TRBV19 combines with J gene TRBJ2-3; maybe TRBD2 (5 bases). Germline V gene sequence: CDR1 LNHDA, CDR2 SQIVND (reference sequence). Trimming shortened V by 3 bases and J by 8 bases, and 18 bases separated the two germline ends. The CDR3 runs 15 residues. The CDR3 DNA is TGTGCCAGTAGTATCTTCCAGACTACTCCCGGTACGCAGTATTTT. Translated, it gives CASSIFQTTPGTQYF.

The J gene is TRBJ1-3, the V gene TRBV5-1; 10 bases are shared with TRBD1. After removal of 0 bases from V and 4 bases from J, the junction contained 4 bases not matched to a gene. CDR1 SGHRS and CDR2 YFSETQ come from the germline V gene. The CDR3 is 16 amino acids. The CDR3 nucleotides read TGCGCCAGCAGCTTGGTGGGACAGGGGAGAGGAAACACCATATATTTT. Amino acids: CASSLVGQGRGNTIYF. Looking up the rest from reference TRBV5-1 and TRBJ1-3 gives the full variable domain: KAGVTQTPRYLIKTRGQQVTLSCSPISGHRSVSWYQQTPGQGLQFLFEYFSETQRNKGNFPGRFSGRQFSNSRSEMNVSTLELGDSALYLCASSLVGQGRGNTIYFGEGSWLTVV.

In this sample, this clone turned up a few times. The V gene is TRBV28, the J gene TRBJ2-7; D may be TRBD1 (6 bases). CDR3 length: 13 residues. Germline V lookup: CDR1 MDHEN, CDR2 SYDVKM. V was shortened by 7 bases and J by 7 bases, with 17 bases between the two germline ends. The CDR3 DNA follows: TGTGCCAGCACGCAGGGGCAGGGCGGAGAGCAGTACTTC. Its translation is CASTQGQGGEQYF.

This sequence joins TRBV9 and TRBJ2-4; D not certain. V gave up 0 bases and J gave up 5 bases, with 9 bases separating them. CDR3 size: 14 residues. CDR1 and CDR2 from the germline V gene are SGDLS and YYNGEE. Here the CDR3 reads CASSVGVRENIQYF. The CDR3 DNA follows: TGTGCCAGCAGCGTAGGGGTCAGAGAAAACATTCAGTACTTC.

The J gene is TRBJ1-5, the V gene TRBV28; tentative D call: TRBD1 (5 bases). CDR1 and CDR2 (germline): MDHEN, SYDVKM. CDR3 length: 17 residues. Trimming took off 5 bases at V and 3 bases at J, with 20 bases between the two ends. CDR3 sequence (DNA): TGTGCCAGCAGTCGTCTACGCATCCAGGGCTCCAATCAGCCCCAGCATTTT. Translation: CASSRLRIQGSNQPQHF.

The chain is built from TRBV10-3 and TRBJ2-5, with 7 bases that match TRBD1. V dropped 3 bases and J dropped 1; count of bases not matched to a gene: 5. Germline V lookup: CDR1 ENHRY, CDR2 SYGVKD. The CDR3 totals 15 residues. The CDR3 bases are TGTGCCATCAGTGAAACGGACAGGCCCCAAGAGACCCAGTACTTC. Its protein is CAISETDRPQETQYF.

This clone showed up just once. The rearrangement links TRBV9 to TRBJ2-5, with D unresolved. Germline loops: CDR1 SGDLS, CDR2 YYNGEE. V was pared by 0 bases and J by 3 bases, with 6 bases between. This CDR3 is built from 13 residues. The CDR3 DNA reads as TGTGCCAGCAGCGTAGTTCCAGAAGAGACCCAGTACTTC. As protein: CASSVVPEETQYF.

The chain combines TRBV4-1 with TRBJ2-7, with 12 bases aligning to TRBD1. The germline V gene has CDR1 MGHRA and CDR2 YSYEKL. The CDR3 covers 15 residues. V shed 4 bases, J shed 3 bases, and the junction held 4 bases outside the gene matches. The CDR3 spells CASSPGTGGNYEQYF. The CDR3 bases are TGCGCCAGCAGCCCCGGGACAGGGGGCAACTACGAGCAGTACTTC.

CDR3 region: CALRGGSSYEQYF. The CDR3, as DNA: TGTGCCCTTCGCGGGGGGAGCTCCTACGAGCAGTACTTC. The chain links TRBV2 to TRBJ2-7, with 8 positions matching TRBD2. The CDR3 extends over 13 amino acids. Germline lookup yields CDR1 SNHLY and CDR2 FYNNEI. Trimming removed 11 bases from V and 0 bases from J; junction bases left unmatched: 6.

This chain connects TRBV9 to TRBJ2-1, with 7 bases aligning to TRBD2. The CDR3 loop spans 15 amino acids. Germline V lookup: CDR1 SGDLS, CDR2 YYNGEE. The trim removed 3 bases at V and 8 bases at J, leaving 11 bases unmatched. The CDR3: CASSGGGLLFDEQFF. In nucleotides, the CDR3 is TGTGCCAGCAGCGGTGGGGGACTACTCTTCGATGAGCAGTTCTTC.

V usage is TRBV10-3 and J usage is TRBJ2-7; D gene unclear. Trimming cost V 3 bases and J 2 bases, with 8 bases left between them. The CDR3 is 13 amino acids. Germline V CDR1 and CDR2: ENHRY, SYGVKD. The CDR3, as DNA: TGTGCCATCAGTGATGTGGAAACCTACGAGCAGTACTTC. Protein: CAISDVETYEQYF.

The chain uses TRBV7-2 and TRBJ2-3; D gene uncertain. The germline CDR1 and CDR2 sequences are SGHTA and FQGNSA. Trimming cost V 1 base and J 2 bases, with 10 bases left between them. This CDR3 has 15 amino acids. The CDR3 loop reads CASSLGGRFTDTQYF. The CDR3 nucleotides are TGTGCCAGCAGCTTAGGAGGCAGGTTCACAGATACGCAGTATTTT. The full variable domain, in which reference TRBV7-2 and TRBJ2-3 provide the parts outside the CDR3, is GAGVSQSPSNKVTEKGKDVELRCDPISGHTALYWYRQSLGQGLEFLIYFQGNSAPDKSGLPSDRFSAERTGGSVSTLTIQRTQQEDSAVYLCASSLGGRFTDTQYFGPGTRLTVL.

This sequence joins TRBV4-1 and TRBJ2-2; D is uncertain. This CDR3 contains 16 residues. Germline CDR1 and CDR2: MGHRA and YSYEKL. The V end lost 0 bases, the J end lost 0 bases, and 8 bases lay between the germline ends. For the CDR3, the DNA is TGCGCCAGCAGCCAAGAAAGAACGGCGAACACCGGGGAGCTGTTTTTT. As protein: CASSQERTANTGELFF.

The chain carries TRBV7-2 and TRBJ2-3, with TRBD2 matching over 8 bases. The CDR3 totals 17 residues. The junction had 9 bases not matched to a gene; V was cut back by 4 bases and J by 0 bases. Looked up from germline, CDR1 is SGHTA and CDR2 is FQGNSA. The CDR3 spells CASSSKGSGGSTDTQYF. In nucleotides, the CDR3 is TGTGCCAGCAGCTCCAAAGGGAGCGGGGGTAGCACAGATACGCAGTATTTT.

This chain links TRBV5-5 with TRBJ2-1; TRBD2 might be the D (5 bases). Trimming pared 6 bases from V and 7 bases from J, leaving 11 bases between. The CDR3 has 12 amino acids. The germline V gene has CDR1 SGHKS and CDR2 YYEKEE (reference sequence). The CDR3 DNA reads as TGTGCCAGCATACGGACTGGGAATGAGCAGTTCTTC. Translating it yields CASIRTGNEQFF.

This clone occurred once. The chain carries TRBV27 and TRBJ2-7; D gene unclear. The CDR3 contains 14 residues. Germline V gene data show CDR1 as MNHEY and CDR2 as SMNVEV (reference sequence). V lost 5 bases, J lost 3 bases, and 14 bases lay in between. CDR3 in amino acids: CASSVAKDLYEQYF. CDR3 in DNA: TGTGCCAGCAGTGTCGCAAAGGACCTCTACGAGCAGTACTTC.

The CDR3 protein is CATGAASGRAGREQYF. The CDR3 nucleotides are TGTGCCACGGGAGCGGCTAGCGGGAGGGCCGGGAGGGAGCAGTACTTC. The rearrangement uses TRBV15 and TRBJ2-7, with 12 bases identical to TRBD2. Germline CDR1 LNHNV, CDR2 YYDKDF (reference sequence). The CDR3 contains 16 residues. With 9 bases clipped from V and 7 bases from J, the junction kept 16 bases outside the gene matches.

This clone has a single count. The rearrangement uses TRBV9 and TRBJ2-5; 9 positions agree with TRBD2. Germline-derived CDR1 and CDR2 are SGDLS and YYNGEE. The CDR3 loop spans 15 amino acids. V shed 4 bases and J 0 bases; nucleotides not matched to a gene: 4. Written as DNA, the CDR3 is TGTGCCAGCAGCACTCGACTAGCGGACCAAGAGACCCAGTACTTC. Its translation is CASSTRLADQETQYF.